The T cell receptor (beta chain) under discussion was sequenced for a study of control samples from healthy donors and cancer patients. Sequenced by immunoSEQ multiplex PCR; TCRdb stores in-frame clones only, minus some. The sample gives about 53,000 clones, roughly 87% of which show up once; about 14% is in the top ten. Germline V lookup: CDR1 SGHTA, CDR2 FQGNSA. The CDR3 is 18 amino acids. Trimming took off 5 bases at V and 0 bases at J, with 20 bases between the two ends. The V gene is TRBV7-2, the J gene TRBJ1-3; no definite D call. The source of this sequence is a man aged 55 to 69 with head and neck cancer. The sequencing input was PBMCs. In nucleotides, the CDR3 is TGTGCCAGCAGCCCATTCTTCGGCAGGATCCTCTCTGGAAACACCATATATTTT. Translation: CASSPFFGRILSGNTIYF.